This passage covers 12 T cell receptor beta chains from one sample sequenced in a study of neurological immune-mediated disorders. TCRdb used MiXCR to reprocess the 5' RACE reads, holding one entry per CDR3 protein. The repertoire holds approximately 82,000 distinct CDR3 sequences, approximately 14% seen once, with nearly 7% in the top ten. What was sequenced was PBMCs. These receptors came from a woman in her forties or fifties in good health.

This clonotype was recorded many times. The V and J genes are TRBV20-1 and TRBJ2-2; TRBD1 aligns across 9 bases. The length of the CDR3 is 16 residues. CDR1 is DFQATT, CDR2 SNEGSKA, per germline (reference sequence). After removal of 6 bases from V and 2 bases from J, the junction contained 10 bases not matched to a gene. The CDR3 nucleotides are TGCAGTGCCCGGGATCCGGGACAGGGAAACACCGGGGAGCTGTTTTTT. This encodes CSARDPGQGNTGELFF.

This clonotype was picked up many times. The chain carries TRBV27 and TRBJ2-7; 7 bases align to TRBD1. The V and J ends lost 8 bases and 2 bases, in that order; junction bases with no gene match: 12. Per the germline V gene, CDR1 is MNHEY and CDR2 is SMNVEV (reference sequence). The CDR3 consists of 15 residues. The CDR3 DNA reads as TGTGCCAGCCGGGCCGGACAGGTTTTCCCCTACGAGCAGTACTTC. It yields the protein CASRAGQVFPYEQYF.

This clonotype came up many times. The chain uses TRBV20-1 and TRBJ2-7; perhaps TRBD2 as D (5 bases). CDR3 length equals 13 residues. Trimming removed 3 bases from V and 7 bases from J, with 16 bases in between. In germline, CDR1 is DFQATT, CDR2 SNEGSKA (reference sequence). This CDR3 reads CSASPSPGKEQYF. CDR3 nucleotides: TGCAGTGCTAGCCCTAGCCCCGGCAAGGAGCAGTACTTC.

The chain combines TRBV18 with TRBJ2-2, with 7 positions matching TRBD1. CDR3 length: 15 amino acids. Germline CDR1 KGHSH, CDR2 LQKENI. The ends lost 2 bases at V and 9 bases at J; junction bases unmatched: 9. The CDR3 nucleotides read TGTGCCAGCTCACCAAGCCCAGGGGGTTTCCGGGAGCTGTTTTTT. It codes for CASSPSPGGFRELFF.

This clonotype has at least ten counts. In DNA form, the CDR3 reads TGTGCCAGTCTGGACGGGAACACCGGGGAGCTGTTTTTT. It codes for CASLDGNTGELFF. The V call is TRBV6-6, the J call TRBJ2-2; D gene uncertain. With 9 bases removed from V and 1 base from J, the gap between germline ends came to 9 bases. Germline CDR1 MNHNY, CDR2 SVGAGI (reference sequence). This CDR3 is built from 13 residues.

This clonotype has a count of ten or more. V gene TRBV5-1 combines with J gene TRBJ1-2, with 9 bases identical to TRBD1. The germline CDR1 and CDR2 sequences are SGHRS and YFSETQ. V dropped 4 bases and J dropped 8; count of bases not matched to a gene: 12. The CDR3 covers 15 residues. The CDR3 sequence is CASSNPQGASRGYTF. In DNA, the CDR3 is TGCGCCAGCAGCAATCCACAGGGGGCTTCGCGGGGCTACACCTTC. The complete variable domain, with remaining parts taken from reference TRBV5-1 and TRBJ1-2, reads KAGVTQTPRYLIKTRGQQVTLSCSPISGHRSVSWYQQTPGQGLQFLFEYFSETQRNKGNFPGRFSGRQFSNSRSEMNVSTLELGDSALYLCASSNPQGASRGYTFGSGTRLTVV.

There are a few counts of this clonotype. In DNA form, the CDR3 reads TGCGCCAGCAGCTGGGACTCCGCGGATACGCAGTATTTT. Encoded protein: CASSWDSADTQYF. The chain has TRBV5-1 and TRBJ2-3; tentatively, D is TRBD2 (6 bases). The CDR3 covers 13 residues. Germline values: CDR1 SGHRS, CDR2 YFSETQ. Trimming removed 3 bases at V and 6 bases at J, with 11 bases between.

This clonotype was observed at least ten times. The chain is built from TRBV5-1 and TRBJ2-1; D remains ambiguous. Germline V gene data show CDR1 as SGHRS and CDR2 as YFSETQ. The CDR3 has 17 amino acids. Trimming pared 1 base from V and 9 bases from J, leaving 23 bases between. CDR3 nucleotides: TGCGCCAGCAGCTTGCTATCGCCATCACCTGCGCCGGGTGAGCAGTTCTTC. It encodes CASSLLSPSPAPGEQFF. Drawing the rest from reference TRBV5-1 and TRBJ2-1, the complete variable domain is KAGVTQTPRYLIKTRGQQVTLSCSPISGHRSVSWYQQTPGQGLQFLFEYFSETQRNKGNFPGRFSGRQFSNSRSEMNVSTLELGDSALYLCASSLLSPSPAPGEQFFGPGTRLTVL.

Remarks on this clonotype: A much larger clone differs by one base, so this may be a read error. The rearrangement links TRBV6-1 to TRBJ2-1; 12 bases fit TRBD2. J gave up 8 bases and V 0 bases, and 5 bases lay outside the gene matches. The CDR3 spans 16 residues. CDR1 and CDR2 (germline): MNHNS, SASEGT. The CDR3 is CASSEARTSGIDEQFF. CDR3 sequence (DNA): TGTGCCAGCAGTGAAGCGCGGACTAGCGGGATCGATGAGCAGTTCTTC.

This clonotype has a count of ten or more. The chain combines TRBV10-3 with TRBJ2-1, with 10 bases fitting TRBD2. Germline V lookup: CDR1 ENHRY, CDR2 SYGVKD. The V gene end was trimmed by 6 bases and the J gene end by 4 bases; junction bases not matched to a gene: 9. This CDR3 comprises 16 residues. The CDR3 nucleotides are TGTGCCATCAGCCGAGCGGGGGGGGTGTCGTACAATGAGCAGTTCTTC. It translates to CAISRAGGVSYNEQFF.

Within the sample, this clonotype is medium-sized. The chain is built from TRBV7-2 and TRBJ2-7; 8 nucleotides match TRBD2. Germline CDR1 is SGHTA and CDR2 is FQGNSA. V shed 5 bases, J shed 2 bases, and the junction held 5 bases outside the gene matches. The CDR3 runs to 14 residues. CDR3 nucleotides: TGTGCCAGCAGCCAAAGCGGGGGTCCCTACGAGCAGTACTTC. Its protein product is CASSQSGGPYEQYF.

V and J are TRBV20-1 and TRBJ1-6; D gene uncertain. The CDR3 totals 16 residues. V shed 0 bases and J shed 3 bases, with 12 bases lying between them. Germline V CDR1 and CDR2: DFQATT, SNEGSKA (reference sequence). CDR3: CSARDRARYYNSPLHF. In nucleotides, the CDR3 is TGCAGTGCTAGAGATCGGGCAAGATACTATAATTCACCCCTCCACTTT.